These 6 T cell receptor beta chains originate from one sample sequenced in a study of blood T cell repertoires in COVID-19. Assay: immunoSEQ multiplex PCR; the TCRdb copy retains only in-frame clones and omits some. The sample contains about 110,000 clones, about 80% of which appear only once. Sequencing was carried out using peripheral blood. The receptors stem from a woman aged 65 to 85 with acute or convalescent COVID-19.

The chain uses TRBV29-1 and TRBJ2-2, with D tentatively TRBD2 (7 bases). The CDR3 contains 17 residues. The ends were cut back, 2 bases at V and 5 bases at J, with 21 bases in the middle. The germline V gene has CDR1 SQVTM and CDR2 ANQGSEA. CDR3 nucleotides: TGCAGCGTTGAATTGGTGACAGGCCGCGGGGGAACCGGGGAGCTGTTTTTT. Translation gives CSVELVTGRGGTGELFF.

In its sample, this clone was seen a few times. The chain couples TRBV7-2 to TRBJ1-1; tentative D call: TRBD1 (5 bases). Germline V lookup: CDR1 SGHTA, CDR2 FQGNSA. This CDR3 region has 15 residues. V was trimmed by 1 base and J by 11 bases, leaving 20 bases between them. The CDR3, as DNA: TGTGCCAGCAGCTTAGGGACTGTCGGGGGGTTAAAGGCTTTCTTT. Encoded protein: CASSLGTVGGLKAFF.

This clone has only one observation. The genes are TRBV5-6 and TRBJ1-3; the match to TRBD1 covers 8 bases. CDR3 length equals 16 residues. The germline V gene has CDR1 SGHDT and CDR2 YYEEEE. Trimming cost V 4 bases and J 0 bases; bases outside gene matches: 6. The CDR3 protein is CASSPGQVLSGNTIYF. The CDR3 nucleotides read TGTGCCAGCAGCCCGGGACAGGTCCTCTCTGGAAACACCATATATTTT.

This sequence joins TRBV11-2 and TRBJ2-7; D possibly corresponds to TRBD2 (6 bases). Deletions cut 6 bases from V and 0 bases from J, with 24 bases between. The CDR3 has 18 residues. CDR1 and CDR2 (germline): SGHAT, FQNNGV. The CDR3 region is CASSFRLVAGSISYEQYF. CDR3 nucleotides: TGTGCCAGCAGTTTTAGACTAGTTGCCGGGAGTATCTCCTACGAGCAGTACTTC.

This clone was found a few times. V usage is TRBV5-6 and J usage is TRBJ1-6, with D perhaps matching TRBD1 (6 bases). CDR3 length: 15 amino acids. The ends were cut back, 2 bases at V and 5 bases at J, with 11 bases in the middle. Germline V lookup: CDR1 SGHDT, CDR2 YYEEEE. CDR3 nucleotides: TGTGCCAGCAGCTTAGGACAGATAAATAATTCACCCCTCCACTTT. As protein: CASSLGQINNSPLHF.

This clone showed up just once. The chain uses TRBV6-2 or TRBV6-3 and TRBJ1-5; 12 bases agree with TRBD1. CDR1 is MNHEY and CDR2 is SVGEGT in the germline V gene. The CDR3 is made up of 17 amino acids. V shed 5 bases and J 1 base; nucleotides not matched to a gene: 6. Here the CDR3 reads CASSPPGQGASNQPQHF. CDR3 in DNA: TGTGCCAGCAGTCCCCCGGGACAGGGGGCCAGCAATCAGCCCCAGCATTTT.